These 6 T cell receptor beta chains share one sample of origin, sequenced in a study of Graves' ophthalmopathy and Graves' hyperthyroidism. Researchers took RNA transcripts and amplified TCR beta CDR3 regions from them. First-round RT-PCR used HTBI primers; second-round multiplex PCR followed. Via MiXCR, TCRdb re-called the multiplex PCR reads, giving one row per CDR3 protein. The sample lists about 370,000 distinct CDR3 sequences; about a sixth were seen once. The specimen sequenced was peripheral blood. These receptors were obtained from an adult woman with stable Graves' hyperthyroidism.

This clonotype has a count of ten or more. The V gene is TRBV20-1, the J gene TRBJ1-2, with unresolved D. Germline assignment: CDR1 DFQATT and CDR2 SNEGSKA (reference sequence). This CDR3 spans 16 amino acids. Trimming shortened V by 1 base and J by 0 bases, and 15 bases separated the two germline ends. CDR3 loop: CSARVTPSLANYGYTF. The CDR3 DNA reads TGCAGTGCTAGAGTCACACCATCACTAGCTAACTATGGCTACACCTTC.

This clonotype appeared many times. This chain joins TRBV19 and TRBJ2-2; 12 positions match TRBD2. V lost 6 bases and J lost 6; bases outside the gene matches: 5. Germline V gene sequence: CDR1 LNHDA, CDR2 SQIVND (reference sequence). This CDR3 is built from 15 residues. The CDR3 coding sequence is TGTGCCAGTAGCTCTAGCGGGAGGGCCTCCGGGGAGCTGTTTTTT. This encodes CASSSSGRASGELFF.

Many counts were recorded for this clonotype. V usage is TRBV2 and J usage is TRBJ1-1; D is ambiguous. Germline assignment: CDR1 SNHLY and CDR2 FYNNEI. The CDR3 has 15 amino acids. Trimming took off 4 bases at V and 1 base at J, with 13 bases between the two ends. CDR3 sequence reads: CASSVWASGNTEAFF. The CDR3 bases are TGTGCCAGCAGTGTCTGGGCATCGGGGAACACTGAAGCTTTCTTT.

Only a few counts were recorded for this clonotype. The genes are TRBV7-2 and TRBJ2-1, with TRBD2 matching 14 bases. Germline CDR1 reads SGHTA; CDR2 reads FQGNSA. V was clipped by 5 bases and J by 6 bases; unmatched bases: 6. This CDR3 has 16 residues. In DNA form, the CDR3 reads TGTGCCAGCAGCGCCCGACTAGCGGGAGGGAGCAATGAGCAGTTCTTC. Its protein product is CASSARLAGGSNEQFF.

This clonotype was observed a handful of times. The V and J genes are TRBV18 and TRBJ1-1; D ambiguous. Trimming took off 6 bases at V and 3 bases at J, with 14 bases between the two ends. Germline V gives CDR1 KGHSH, CDR2 LQKENI. This CDR3 has 14 residues. The CDR3 loop reads CASSRDLRDTEAFF. CDR3 DNA: TGTGCCAGCTCCCGAGATCTCCGGGACACTGAAGCTTTCTTT. The whole variable domain, remainder taken from reference TRBV18 and TRBJ1-1, is NAGVMQNPRHLVRRRGQEARLRCSPMKGHSHVYWYRQLPEEGLKFMVYLQKENIIDESGMPKERFSAEFPKEGPSILRIQQVVRGDSAAYFCASSRDLRDTEAFFGQGTRLTVV.

This sequence joins TRBV10-1 and TRBJ2-3; no definite D call. Germline CDR1 and CDR2: WNHNN and SYGVQD (reference sequence). The V and J ends lost 3 bases and 1 base respectively, with 11 bases between them. The CDR3 sequence is 15 residues long. CDR3 coding DNA: TGCGCCAGCAGTGATGCTCAGAGAGGCACAGATACGCAGTATTTT. As protein: CASSDAQRGTDTQYF.